This T cell receptor (beta chain) was recovered during a study of blood T cell repertoires in COVID-19. Study overall: Sample material is recorded as cDNA or gDNA derived from T cells, B-cell-depleted T cells, or PBMCs.

Authors' analysis steps: Estimation of nucleated cell counts relied on the amplification of reference gene primers. Generated by immunoSEQ multiplex PCR, the TCRdb table keeps only in-frame clones and is missing some. Clone size and the V and J calls come from that table; the DNA yielded D and trimming. The sample has 200,000 or so clones, 70% to 85% seen once. CDR1 and CDR2 from the germline V gene are SGHNT and YENEEA. CDR3 length: 14 amino acids. V gave up 4 bases and J gave up 6 bases; unmatched junction bases: 5. The receptor was isolated from a human donor with acute or convalescent COVID-19. The donor label of this sample is uncertain. The sequenced sample consisted of peripheral blood. The gene calls are TRBV11-3 and TRBJ2-3; 9 nucleotides match TRBD1. The CDR3 here is CASSWGQGLDTQYF. The DNA for the CDR3 is TGTGCCAGCAGCTGGGGACAGGGTCTCGATACGCAGTATTTT.